This paragraph reports one T cell receptor beta chain. Antigen: not known. The data were taken from a study of shared clonotypes between healthy human individuals. Study-wide results and caveats: The diversity represented, both genetic and in exposure history, was limited by few donors.

The data were produced by immunoSEQ multiplex PCR, yet TCRdb's version contains in-frame clones alone and is incomplete. The sample holds 1.6 million or so clones, around 95% seen once. Germline lookup yields CDR1 LNHDA and CDR2 SQIVND (reference sequence). CDR3 size: 15 residues. V dropped 7 bases and J dropped 3; count of bases not matched to a gene: 9. The study drew its donors from healthy HIV-negative adults without recent acute infections or vaccinations. CD4+ cells yielded CD45RA+ naive and CD45RA-negative memory subsets. The receptor comes from a man aged 25 to 40 in good health. The chain recombines TRBV19 with TRBJ2-4; 7 positions match TRBD1. The specimen was naive CD4+ T cells sorted from blood. The subset was: CD45RA+ positively selected. The CDR3 region is CASNQNRGDKNIQYF. The CDR3 DNA follows: TGTGCCAGTAATCAGAACAGGGGCGACAAAAACATTCAGTACTTC.